The 6 T cell receptor beta chains below all came from one sample that was sequenced in a study of cytomegalovirus exposure and HLA in healthy donors. The study ran its PCR with 60 Vbeta and 13 Jbeta primers. The data were produced by immunoSEQ multiplex PCR, yet TCRdb's version contains in-frame clones alone and is incomplete. The sample contains around 140,000 clones, approximately 77% of which appear only once. Source material: PBMCs. These receptors were collected from a woman aged 35 to 49 in good health and CMV-seronegative.

The rearrangement links TRBV7-3 to TRBJ1-1; D is ambiguous. Looked up from germline, CDR1 is SGHTA and CDR2 is FQGTGA. Trimming pared 2 bases from V and 4 bases from J, leaving 8 bases between. The CDR3 has 13 amino acids. The CDR3 region has the DNA TGTGCCAGCAGCTTAGGGCAGGCCACTGAAGCTTTCTTT. It is translated as CASSLGQATEAFF. Combining the CDR3 with reference TRBV7-3 and TRBJ1-1 gives the whole variable domain GAGVSQTPSNKVTEKGKYVELRCDPISGHTALYWYRQSLGQGPEFLIYFQGTGAADDSGLPNDRFFAVRPEGSVSTLKIQRTERGDSAVYLCASSLGQATEAFFGQGTRLTVV.

The chain recombines TRBV6-1 with TRBJ1-1, with D possibly being TRBD1 (5 bases). Per the germline V gene, CDR1 is MNHNS and CDR2 is SASEGT. The CDR3 is 13 amino acids. V lost 6 bases, J lost 5 bases, and 13 bases lay in between. DNA of the CDR3: TGTGCCAGCAGGGCAGGGATTAGGACTGAAGCTTTCTTT. Its translation is CASRAGIRTEAFF.

This chain links TRBV28 with TRBJ2-7; D is unclear. The CDR3 runs 14 residues. V lost 6 bases to trimming and J lost 0 bases, with 12 bases between them. The germline V gene has CDR1 MDHEN and CDR2 SYDVKM. CDR3 DNA: TGTGCCAGCAGCCCCCCCGACATCTCCTACGAGCAGTACTTC. This translates into CASSPPDISYEQYF.

This rearrangement joins TRBV28 to TRBJ1-6, with D perhaps matching TRBD1 (6 bases). V lost 4 bases and J lost 15, with 16 bases in between. Germline V gene data show CDR1 as MDHEN and CDR2 as SYDVKM. This CDR3 is 13 amino acids long. CDR3 coding DNA: TGTGCCAGCAGTTCCCTGGCCCGGACAGTCCTCCACTTT. It translates to CASSSLARTVLHF.

V is TRBV7-6 and J is TRBJ2-5; D gene uncertain. V shed 3 bases and J shed 2 bases, with 16 bases lying between them. Germline CDR1 is SGHVS and CDR2 is FNYEAQ. The CDR3 has 16 residues. CDR3 amino acids: CASSFPSTWRQETQYF. For the CDR3, the DNA is TGTGCCAGCAGCTTTCCTTCGACTTGGCGACAAGAGACCCAGTACTTC.

The rearrangement uses TRBV5-1 and TRBJ2-1; D gene uncertain. Trimming took off 0 bases at V and 6 bases at J, with 10 bases between the two ends. This CDR3 has 14 residues. Per germline, CDR1 SGHRS and CDR2 YFSETQ. This CDR3 reads CASSLGSTVNEQFF. CDR3 nucleotide sequence: TGCGCCAGCAGCTTGGGGAGTACGGTCAATGAGCAGTTCTTC.